This T cell receptor (beta chain) appears in the sequencing data of a study of T-cell reconstitution after alpha-beta-depleted transplantation in children. Germline V gene lookup returns CDR1 MDHEN and CDR2 SYDVKM. The ends were cut back, 4 bases at V and 0 bases at J, with 7 bases in the middle. CDR3 length: 14 amino acids. Study observations and caveats: Newly made T cells mostly supplied T-cell counts and diversity one year after transplant. Where alpha-beta T cells came from about two months after transplant was reportedly several hundred expanded graft clones.

On this clonotype: Its antigen is not identified.

Unique molecular identifiers were incorporated when the TCRbeta library was constructed. Via MiXCR, TCRdb re-called the PCR reads, giving one row per CDR3 protein. The sample has a few hundred thousand distinct CDR3 sequences; over 20% are singletons. The chain joins TRBV28 to TRBJ1-3, with D hard to call. Sample: PBMCs, taken before TCRalphabeta/CD19-depleted stem cell transplant. The origin of this receptor is a girl aged 2 to 9 with Fanconi anemia, due to receive a stem cell transplant. CDR3 DNA sequence: TGTGCCAGCAGTTCGGGGATCTCTGGAAACACCATATATTTT. It encodes CASSSGISGNTIYF.